A single sample gave rise to the 23 T cell receptor beta chains below, sequenced in a study of T cells after yellow fever vaccination. A single record per CDR3 protein comes from TCRdb applying MiXCR to the 5' RACE reads. Seen here are some 300,000 distinct CDR3 sequences, approximately 8% observed once, and the top ten hold approximately 18%. The sequencing used PBMCs, collected around 45 days after the first yellow fever vaccination. These receptors were taken from a man aged 18 to 35 who received the YFV17D yellow fever vaccine.

At least ten counts were recorded for this clonotype. J is TRBJ2-7 and V is TRBV6-1; weak D call: TRBD1 (6 bases). Trimming removed 6 bases from V and 3 bases from J, with 21 bases in between. This CDR3 contains 16 residues. Germline V gene data show CDR1 as MNHNS and CDR2 as SASEGT. The CDR3 loop is CASSLHPGTGNYEQYV. The DNA for the CDR3 is TGTGCCAGCAGCCTTCATCCCGGAACAGGGAACTACGAGCAGTACGTC.

There are a few counts of this clonotype. The chain is built from TRBV11-2 and TRBJ2-1, with D tentatively TRBD2 (6 bases). This CDR3 comprises 17 residues. Germline V gives CDR1 SGHAT, CDR2 FQNNGV. Between the trimmed V and J ends, which lost 0 bases and 0 bases, there was a span of 12 bases. CDR3 region: CASSLEEGPSSYNEQFF. The DNA for the CDR3 is TGTGCCAGCAGCTTAGAGGAGGGACCAAGCTCCTACAATGAGCAGTTCTTC.

The table lists this clonotype with many counts. This chain connects TRBV5-5 to TRBJ2-1, with D possibly matching TRBD2 (6 bases). Germline CDR1 SGHKS, CDR2 YYEKEE (reference sequence). This CDR3 has 16 amino acids. V was shortened by 2 bases and J by 10 bases, with 22 bases between the two germline ends. The CDR3 region is CASSFGGVPALREQFF. The CDR3 region has the DNA TGTGCCAGCAGCTTCGGCGGGGTCCCGGCCCTCAGAGAGCAGTTCTTC.

The chain has TRBV9 and TRBJ2-3; 11 bases match TRBD1. Germline assignment: CDR1 SGDLS and CDR2 YYNGEE. This CDR3 is built from 16 residues. V gave up 3 bases and J gave up 5 bases; unmatched junction bases: 8. The CDR3: CASSARTGGPGDTQYF. The CDR3, as DNA: TGTGCCAGCAGCGCCCGGACAGGGGGCCCAGGAGATACGCAGTATTTT.

The rearrangement uses TRBV6-2 or TRBV6-3 and TRBJ1-4, with 8 bases matching TRBD1. CDR1 is MNHEY and CDR2 is SVGEGT in the germline V gene. Unmatched junction bases numbered 30, after V lost 2 bases and J lost 10 bases. The CDR3 covers 22 residues. The CDR3 DNA reads TGTGCCAGCAGTTACCGGACAGGGCCCGTTGTACATCGGTGGGTTCAACCCACAAAACTGTTTTTT. Protein sequence: CASSYRTGPVVHRWVQPTKLFF.

The rearrangement uses TRBV4-2 and TRBJ2-6; 7 bases match TRBD2. The V and J ends lost 5 bases and 0 bases, in that order; junction bases with no gene match: 7. The V gene's germline CDR1 is LGHNA and CDR2 YNFKEQ. The CDR3 sequence is 17 residues long. The CDR3 loop is CASSSRGVLSGANVLTF. DNA for the CDR3: TGTGCCAGCAGCTCCCGGGGGGTGCTCTCTGGGGCCAACGTCCTGACTTTC.

This clonotype turned up a few times. This chain joins TRBV20-1 and TRBJ2-3, with unresolved D. This CDR3 contains 14 residues. Between the trimmed V and J ends, which lost 0 bases and 1 base, there was a span of 8 bases. Per the germline V gene, CDR1 is DFQATT and CDR2 is SNEGSKA (reference sequence). The DNA of the CDR3 is TGCAGTGCTAGAGATCGACCGGGCACAGATACGCAGTATTTT. Protein sequence: CSARDRPGTDTQYF.

The chain is built from TRBV30 and TRBJ2-1, with D uncertain. CDR3 size: 13 residues. Trimming left V 4 bases short and J 7 bases short, with 14 bases between. Per the germline V gene, CDR1 is GTSNPN and CDR2 is SVGIG (reference sequence). DNA of the CDR3: TGTGCCTGGACCCCCCAGGACGGGAATGAGCAGTTCTTC. It is translated as CAWTPQDGNEQFF.

The chain joins TRBV19 to TRBJ1-2, with D possibly TRBD1 on 5 matching bases. V lost 8 bases and J 3 bases, leaving 19 bases between the germline ends. Germline lookup yields CDR1 LNHDA and CDR2 SQIVND (reference sequence). The CDR3 is 15 amino acids. The CDR3 reads CASLRDSQRHYGYTF. In DNA, the CDR3 is TGTGCCAGTCTCCGGGACTCCCAAAGGCACTATGGCTACACCTTC.

This clonotype was seen a handful of times. This CDR3 reads CASSNGQYGYTF. In DNA form, the CDR3 reads TGTGCCAGCAGCAACGGACAGTATGGCTACACCTTC. The chain combines TRBV12-3 or TRBV12-4 with TRBJ1-2; TRBD1 is a possible D gene (6 bases). Trimming took off 6 bases at V and 5 bases at J, with 10 bases between the two ends. There are 12 residues in the CDR3.

The table lists this clonotype with a few counts. The rearrangement uses TRBV15 and TRBJ1-1; 9 positions agree with TRBD1. The V gene's germline CDR1 is LNHNV and CDR2 YYDKDF (reference sequence). V gave up 3 bases and J gave up 1 base; unmatched junction bases: 9. CDR3 length equals 17 residues. CDR3 coding DNA: TGTGCCACCAGCAGGTACCGGACAGGGGTAGGGAACACTGAAGCTTTCTTT. Its translation: CATSRYRTGVGNTEAFF.

In its sample, this clonotype was seen a few times. This chain links TRBV7-2 with TRBJ2-2; TRBD1 is a possible D gene (5 bases). Trimming shortened V by 5 bases and J by 0 bases, and 13 bases separated the two germline ends. The CDR3 is 16 residues long. Germline-derived CDR1 and CDR2 are SGHTA and FQGNSA. The DNA for the CDR3 is TGTGCCAGCAGCCGACAGATATTCGCGAACACCGGGGAGCTGTTTTTT. The encoded protein is CASSRQIFANTGELFF.

The rearrangement uses TRBV20-1 and TRBJ2-5, with 8 bases that match TRBD2. The length of the CDR3 is 15 residues. CDR1 and CDR2 from the germline V gene are DFQATT and SNEGSKA (reference sequence). V shed 3 bases and J 4 bases; nucleotides not matched to a gene: 10. The CDR3 sequence: CSARTPSTSAETQYF. CDR3 nucleotide sequence: TGCAGTGCTAGGACCCCATCGACTAGCGCAGAGACCCAGTACTTC.

The sample holds a few counts of this clonotype. The chain carries TRBV5-5 and TRBJ2-5; 7 bases fit TRBD1. V shed 4 bases, J shed 5 bases, and the junction held 8 bases outside the gene matches. The CDR3 has 14 residues. Looked up from germline, CDR1 is SGHKS and CDR2 is YYEKEE (reference sequence). The DNA of the CDR3 is TGTGCCAGCAGCCCCGGACAGGTTGGGGAGACCCAGTACTTC. Amino acid sequence: CASSPGQVGETQYF.

In its sample, this clonotype was seen a few times. J is TRBJ2-7 and V is TRBV5-1, with TRBD1 matching over 10 bases. CDR3 size: 14 residues. V lost 4 bases and J lost 0; bases outside the gene matches: 1. CDR1 is SGHRS and CDR2 is YFSETQ in the germline V gene. Here the CDR3 reads CASSGTGVSYEQYF. The CDR3 DNA sequence: TGCGCCAGCAGCGGGACAGGGGTCTCCTACGAGCAGTACTTC. Full variable domain (outside the CDR3, taken from reference TRBV5-1 and TRBJ2-7): KAGVTQTPRYLIKTRGQQVTLSCSPISGHRSVSWYQQTPGQGLQFLFEYFSETQRNKGNFPGRFSGRQFSNSRSEMNVSTLELGDSALYLCASSGTGVSYEQYFGPGTRLTVT.

This clonotype has only a few counts. This CDR3 reads CASRRTYLGQGISTEAFF. The CDR3, as DNA: TGTGCCAGCCGCCGGACATACCTTGGACAGGGAATAAGTACTGAAGCTTTCTTT. This chain joins TRBV2 and TRBJ1-1; TRBD1 matches 8 bases. Germline-derived CDR1 and CDR2 are SNHLY and FYNNEI. CDR3 length: 18 amino acids. With 8 bases clipped from V and 5 bases from J, the junction kept 22 bases outside the gene matches.

The chain combines TRBV7-9 with TRBJ2-4; no clear D gene. V was clipped by 5 bases and J by 4 bases, with 15 bases between them. Germline-derived CDR1 and CDR2 are SEHNR and FQNEAQ (reference sequence). The CDR3 spans 15 residues. Here the CDR3 reads CASSASPGPKNIQYF. CDR3 DNA: TGTGCCAGCAGCGCCAGCCCCGGGCCGAAAAACATTCAGTACTTC.

The chain carries TRBV20-1 and TRBJ2-3, with 9 bases that match TRBD2. The V and J ends lost 6 bases and 4 bases, in that order; junction bases with no gene match: 8. Germline-derived CDR1 and CDR2 are DFQATT and SNEGSKA (reference sequence). The CDR3 is 14 residues long. The CDR3 loop is CSAQTSGHSDTQYF. The CDR3, as DNA: TGCAGTGCGCAGACTAGCGGACACTCAGATACGCAGTATTTT.

In this sample, this clonotype turned up many times. The genes are TRBV5-1 and TRBJ2-5; TRBD2 might be the D (6 bases). This CDR3 is 15 amino acids long. The ends were cut back, 0 bases at V and 4 bases at J, with 13 bases in the middle. CDR1 and CDR2 from the germline V gene are SGHRS and YFSETQ. As DNA, the CDR3 is TGCGCCAGCAGCTTGGTAGGGACTCGGGGAGAGACCCAGTACTTC. This sequence encodes CASSLVGTRGETQYF. Full variable domain (missing parts from reference TRBV5-1 and TRBJ2-5): KAGVTQTPRYLIKTRGQQVTLSCSPISGHRSVSWYQQTPGQGLQFLFEYFSETQRNKGNFPGRFSGRQFSNSRSEMNVSTLELGDSALYLCASSLVGTRGETQYFGPGTRLLVL.

Turning to this clonotype: A clone one base away is much larger, so this may be a read error. The gene calls are TRBV7-9 and TRBJ1-1; D might be TRBD1 (6 bases). Germline V CDR1 and CDR2: SEHNR, FQNEAQ (reference sequence). CDR3 length: 15 residues. The CDR3 DNA sequence: TGTGCCAGCAGCCCCAAAGGCAGGGGAAACACTGGAGCTTTCTTT. Translating it yields CASSPKGRGNTGAFF.

The sample holds one count of this clonotype. The chain links TRBV5-6 to TRBJ1-2; D is undetermined. The CDR3 is 13 amino acids. Per the germline V gene, CDR1 is SGHDT and CDR2 is YYEEEE. The germline V and J ends were trimmed by 0 bases and 6 bases, with 9 bases remaining between them. The CDR3 DNA reads as TGTGCCAGCAGCTTGGCTGGGTTTGATGGCTACACCTTC. This sequence encodes CASSLAGFDGYTF.

This clonotype was picked up many times. This chain links TRBV12-3 or TRBV12-4 with TRBJ1-2; D unclear. The length of the CDR3 is 14 residues. V was cut by 3 bases and J by 0 bases, with 8 bases left in between. The CDR3 sequence is CASSLGSSNYGYTF. CDR3 coding DNA: TGTGCCAGCAGTTTGGGCAGCTCTAACTATGGCTACACCTTC.

This chain links TRBV11-2 with TRBJ2-3; TRBD2 matches 8 bases. Germline-derived CDR1 and CDR2 are SGHAT and FQNNGV. After removal of 3 bases from V and 6 bases from J, the junction contained 11 bases not matched to a gene. This CDR3 spans 16 amino acids. CDR3 protein: CASSFKRGPPRDTQYF. CDR3 nucleotide sequence: TGTGCCAGCAGCTTCAAGCGGGGGCCCCCTAGGGATACGCAGTATTTT.